The 27 T cell receptor beta chains presented below share a single source sample, sequenced in a study of cytomegalovirus exposure and HLA in healthy donors. PCR primers comprised 60 Vbeta and 13 Jbeta primers. Only in-frame clones appear in the TCRdb table, and some are missing; sequencing was by immunoSEQ multiplex PCR. The sample gives under 150,000 clones, approximately 8.9% of which show up once; 6.5% to 9% is in the top ten. Sequenced material: PBMCs. The receptors come from a woman in her forties in good health and CMV-seropositive.

This clone was picked up a small number of times. This sequence joins TRBV29-1 and TRBJ2-1; 7 bases fit TRBD2. CDR3 length: 15 amino acids. V dropped 2 bases and J dropped 0; count of bases not matched to a gene: 4. Germline-derived CDR1 and CDR2 are SQVTM and ANQGSEA. This CDR3 is CSVERRGDSYNEQFF. CDR3 sequence (DNA): TGCAGCGTTGAACGACGGGGGGACTCCTACAATGAGCAGTTCTTC.

The table lists this clone with a few counts. The V gene is TRBV6-4, the J gene TRBJ1-1; 7 bases match TRBD1. The germline CDR1 and CDR2 sequences are MRHNA and SNTAGT. V dropped 6 bases and J dropped 9; count of bases not matched to a gene: 10. The CDR3 runs to 13 residues. The CDR3: CASRTQTGQKAFF. CDR3 nucleotide sequence: TGTGCCAGCAGGACACAAACGGGACAGAAAGCTTTCTTT.

The V and J genes are TRBV7-9 and TRBJ2-7, with D possibly TRBD2 on 7 matching bases. The germline V gene has CDR1 SEHNR and CDR2 FQNEAQ (reference sequence). V dropped 7 bases and J dropped 6 bases, with 19 bases sitting between them. There are 14 residues in the CDR3. The CDR3 region is CASTGGGMRREQYF. CDR3 nucleotides: TGTGCCAGCACGGGCGGGGGCATGAGGCGCGAGCAGTACTTC.

The chain has TRBV4-1 and TRBJ2-2, with D possibly matching TRBD2 (5 bases). V lost 4 bases and J 7 bases, leaving 10 bases between the germline ends. Germline loops: CDR1 MGHRA, CDR2 YSYEKL. This CDR3 has 13 residues. The CDR3, as DNA: TGCGCCAGCAGCCCTTCGGAGGTCGGGGAGCTGTTTTTT. This sequence encodes CASSPSEVGELFF.

This chain connects TRBV19 to TRBJ1-6, with 9 bases that match TRBD1. This CDR3 is 15 amino acids long. The V gene end was trimmed by 6 bases and the J gene end by 6 bases; junction bases not matched to a gene: 6. CDR1 is LNHDA and CDR2 is SQIVND in the germline V gene (reference sequence). In DNA, the CDR3 is TGTGCCAGTAGACAGGGGGCTTATTCTAATTCACCCCTCCACTTT. Its translation is CASRQGAYSNSPLHF.

This clone has more than one count but fewer than ten. This chain links TRBV4-1 with TRBJ1-2; no reliable D call. Trimming removed 0 bases at V and 6 bases at J, with 8 bases between. CDR3 size: 13 residues. The germline V gene has CDR1 MGHRA and CDR2 YSYEKL. This CDR3 is CASSQELTDGYTF. The CDR3 DNA sequence: TGCGCCAGCAGCCAAGAGCTAACAGATGGCTACACCTTC.

This clone was seen more than once but under ten times. The chain recombines TRBV11-3 with TRBJ2-2; perhaps TRBD2 as D (7 bases). Germline CDR1 SGHNT, CDR2 YENEEA. Trimming shortened V by 6 bases and J by 5 bases, and 13 bases separated the two germline ends. The CDR3 runs to 14 residues. The CDR3 is CASRGGGGTGELFF. CDR3 in DNA: TGTGCCAGCAGAGGCGGGGGCGGTACCGGGGAGCTGTTTTTT.

This clone has more than one count but fewer than ten. This chain joins TRBV5-1 and TRBJ2-3, with 7 bases fitting TRBD2. The V gene's germline CDR1 is SGHRS and CDR2 YFSETQ. The CDR3 length is 15 residues. Trimming cost V 2 bases and J 0 bases; bases outside gene matches: 3. CDR3 amino acids: CASSLYGGSTDTQYF. The CDR3 region has the DNA TGCGCCAGCAGCTTATACGGGGGGAGCACAGATACGCAGTATTTT.

This clone was seen a few times. This chain connects TRBV5-5 to TRBJ1-3; 7 bases are a match to TRBD1. Germline CDR1 SGHKS, CDR2 YYEKEE (reference sequence). Losses at the gene ends were 0 bases for V and 0 bases for J; bases not matched to a gene: 9. CDR3 size: 18 residues. Here the CDR3 reads CASSLDPGGARSGNTIYF. CDR3 nucleotides: TGTGCCAGCAGCTTGGATCCAGGGGGAGCCCGCTCTGGAAACACCATATATTTT.

This clone was counted only a few times. The chain links TRBV29-1 to TRBJ1-2, with TRBD1 matching 7 bases. This CDR3 is 14 amino acids long. V trimming: 4 bases; J trimming: 6 bases; junction bases outside the gene matches: 11. In germline, CDR1 is SQVTM, CDR2 ANQGSEA. The CDR3 region has the DNA TGCAGCGTTGCCCGACAGGGCCTGCTGGATGGCTACACCTTC. Translation gives CSVARQGLLDGYTF.

This clone appeared a few times. This chain uses TRBV5-1 with TRBJ2-2; maybe TRBD2 (5 bases). CDR1 is SGHRS and CDR2 is YFSETQ in the germline V gene. V was pared by 0 bases and J by 0 bases, with 6 bases between. This CDR3 is 15 amino acids long. CDR3 sequence reads: CASSLEGANTGELFF. CDR3 DNA: TGCGCCAGCAGCTTGGAGGGAGCGAACACCGGGGAGCTGTTTTTT.

This chain links TRBV19 with TRBJ2-2, with D maybe TRBD1 (5 bases). CDR1 is LNHDA and CDR2 is SQIVND in the germline V gene (reference sequence). V lost 3 bases and J 0 bases, leaving 14 bases between the germline ends. The CDR3 contains 17 residues. CDR3 nucleotides: TGTGCCAGTAGTATCTCCCTGGGCAGGGCGAACACCGGGGAGCTGTTTTTT. Amino acid sequence: CASSISLGRANTGELFF.

This clone was found a few times. The chain couples TRBV18 to TRBJ1-1, with D possibly matching TRBD1 (5 bases). Trimming removed 6 bases at V and 5 bases at J, with 13 bases between. The CDR3 runs to 13 residues. Germline loops: CDR1 KGHSH, CDR2 LQKENI. Here the CDR3 reads CASSRERGTEAFF. The CDR3 DNA follows: TGTGCCAGCTCCAGGGAGCGGGGGACTGAAGCTTTCTTT.

This clone has a handful of counts. The chain has TRBV5-4 and TRBJ1-2; 8 nucleotides match TRBD1. The CDR3 covers 13 residues. Germline CDR1 is SGHNT and CDR2 is YYREEE (reference sequence). V trimming: 2 bases; J trimming: 6 bases; junction bases outside the gene matches: 3. The CDR3 bases are TGTGCCAGCAGCTTACAGGGGGGGGATGGCTACACCTTC. Its translation is CASSLQGGDGYTF.

The V and J genes are TRBV2 and TRBJ2-7, with 10 bases identical to TRBD2. Per germline, CDR1 SNHLY and CDR2 FYNNEI. The length of the CDR3 is 13 residues. The ends lost 5 bases at V and 7 bases at J; junction bases unmatched: 5. In nucleotides, the CDR3 is TGTGCCAGCAGTATAGTGACTAGCGGGGAGCAGTACTTC. This encodes CASSIVTSGEQYF.

This clone was observed a handful of times. The chain links TRBV10-1 to TRBJ2-1, with D perhaps matching TRBD2 (6 bases). Germline V gives CDR1 WNHNN, CDR2 SYGVQD (reference sequence). The CDR3 is 14 amino acids. Trimming cost V 2 bases and J 8 bases, with 13 bases left between them. The CDR3 nucleotides are TGCGCCAGCAGTGAGGAGGAGGGGAACCATGAGCAGTTCTTC. It yields the protein CASSEEEGNHEQFF.

This sequence joins TRBV5-6 and TRBJ2-5, with 8 nucleotides matching TRBD2. The CDR3 loop spans 15 amino acids. CDR1 and CDR2 from the germline V gene are SGHDT and YYEEEE. V shed 1 base, J shed 2 bases, and the junction held 4 bases outside the gene matches. CDR3 in DNA: TGTGCCAGCAGCTTGCCCAGCGGGGGTCAAGAGACCCAGTACTTC. It yields the protein CASSLPSGGQETQYF.

The chain uses TRBV29-1 and TRBJ1-4; TRBD1 is a possible D gene (6 bases). CDR1 is SQVTM and CDR2 is ANQGSEA in the germline V gene. This CDR3 comprises 13 residues. V was shortened by 4 bases and J by 14 bases, with 20 bases between the two germline ends. The CDR3 DNA is TGCAGCGTTGGGGACCTTGGGGGCCTGGGGCTGTTTTTT. This sequence encodes CSVGDLGGLGLFF.

This chain joins TRBV5-1 and TRBJ2-1, with D perhaps matching TRBD2 (7 bases). The length of the CDR3 is 15 residues. Germline V CDR1 and CDR2: SGHRS, YFSETQ. Trimming cost V 3 bases and J 7 bases, with 17 bases left between them. This chain's CDR3 is CASSSFPGGQNEQFF. DNA of the CDR3: TGCGCCAGCAGCTCCTTTCCGGGGGGCCAGAATGAGCAGTTCTTC.

This clone showed up just a few times. This sequence joins TRBV6-6 and TRBJ1-5; D perhaps matches TRBD1 (6 bases). The CDR3 sequence is 15 residues long. Germline-derived CDR1 and CDR2 are MNHNY and SVGAGI (reference sequence). Trimming removed 3 bases at V and 1 base at J, with 10 bases between. CDR3 protein: CASSYTGFSNQPQHF. CDR3 in DNA: TGTGCCAGCAGTTATACAGGGTTCAGCAATCAGCCCCAGCATTTT.

V usage is TRBV2 and J usage is TRBJ2-3, with D possibly being TRBD1 (6 bases). The CDR3 sequence is 15 residues long. Between the trimmed V and J ends, which lost 3 bases and 4 bases, there was a span of 14 bases. CDR1 is SNHLY, CDR2 FYNNEI, per germline. CDR3 DNA sequence: TGTGCCAGCAGTGACTTGGGGGCCTCCCCAGATACGCAGTATTTT. Its protein product is CASSDLGASPDTQYF.

This clone has only one observation. The rearrangement joins TRBV7-2 to TRBJ2-7; D is perhaps TRBD1 (5 bases). The ends were cut back, 5 bases at V and 1 base at J, with 12 bases in the middle. The CDR3 covers 14 residues. Germline assignment: CDR1 SGHTA and CDR2 FQGNSA. The CDR3 nucleotides read TGTGCCAGCAGCCTCGACAGATTATCCTACGAGCAGTACGTC. This gives the protein CASSLDRLSYEQYV.

This clone was picked up a small number of times. This chain joins TRBV5-4 and TRBJ2-5; 7 bases agree with TRBD1. With 0 bases clipped from V and 1 base from J, the junction kept 0 bases outside the gene matches. Germline CDR1 and CDR2: SGHNT and YYREEE (reference sequence). This CDR3 has 14 amino acids. The CDR3 spells CASSLGTGQETQYF. CDR3 nucleotide sequence: TGTGCCAGCAGCTTGGGGACAGGCCAAGAGACCCAGTACTTC.

The sample holds a few counts of this clone. V gene TRBV2 combines with J gene TRBJ1-5; 7 nucleotides align to TRBD1. Germline CDR1 and CDR2: SNHLY and FYNNEI. The CDR3 is made up of 14 amino acids. With V trimmed by 6 bases and J by 3 bases, 5 bases remained unmatched. The CDR3 sequence is CASSETGINQPQHF. The CDR3 nucleotides read TGTGCCAGCAGCGAGACAGGGATCAATCAGCCCCAGCATTTT.

The rearrangement links TRBV2 to TRBJ1-3; tentative D call: TRBD1 (6 bases). V lost 3 bases and J lost 16, with 19 bases in between. Looked up from germline, CDR1 is SNHLY and CDR2 is FYNNEI. This CDR3 region has 13 residues. CDR3 sequence (DNA): TGTGCCAGCAGTGACTACGGCGGTCAGGGGACGTATTTT. The encoded protein is CASSDYGGQGTYF.

In this sample, this clone turned up a few times. V gene TRBV6-1 combines with J gene TRBJ2-5; a possible D gene is TRBD1 (6 bases). This CDR3 has 14 residues. V lost 11 bases and J 5 bases, leaving 21 bases between the germline ends. Per the germline V gene, CDR1 is MNHNS and CDR2 is SASEGT. CDR3 sequence (DNA): TGTGCCCTAACGAGGGGCAGGGGCCCTGAGACCCAGTACTTC. This translates into CALTRGRGPETQYF.

This chain uses TRBV19 with TRBJ2-3, with D possibly TRBD2 on 5 matching bases. Trimming took off 3 bases at V and 2 bases at J, with 9 bases between the two ends. The V gene's germline CDR1 is LNHDA and CDR2 SQIVND (reference sequence). CDR3 size: 14 residues. The CDR3 nucleotides are TGTGCCAGTAGTATTCGAGGGCCCACAGATACGCAGTATTTT. Translated: CASSIRGPTDTQYF.